Presented here are 12 T cell receptor beta chains from one specimen sequenced in a study of Ad26.COV2.S vaccination and SARS-CoV-2 variants. TCRdb's copy holds only in-frame clones and misses some; the assay was immunoSEQ multiplex PCR. Of around 270,000 clones in the sample, around nine tenths are singletons; the top ten hold nearly 3%. Specified treatment: around 19 received Ad26.COV2.S at low or high dose, single or two shots; five or six received placebo; per-sample allocation not given. At day 63 after the first vaccine or placebo injection, samples were drawn. The source material was peripheral blood, sampled in a trial of Ad26.COV2.S vaccine versus placebo. The receptors originated from a person aged 18 to 59 who received the Ad26.COV2.S COVID-19 vaccine or a placebo.

The chain is built from TRBV2 and TRBJ2-7; tentatively, D is TRBD1 or TRBD2 (6 bases each). CDR3 length equals 14 residues. Germline-derived CDR1 and CDR2 are SNHLY and FYNNEI. V was trimmed by 4 bases and J by 5 bases, leaving 15 bases between them. Written as DNA, the CDR3 is TGTGCCAGCAGTGGGGGGGCCCCCTCTAACGAGCAGTACTTC. The encoded protein is CASSGGAPSNEQYF.

V and J are TRBV7-9 and TRBJ2-1, with 11 bases fitting TRBD2. The CDR3 covers 16 residues. The V segment lost 5 bases and the J segment 3 bases; nucleotides outside the gene matches: 6. Germline V gene sequence: CDR1 SEHNR, CDR2 FQNEAQ (reference sequence). In DNA, the CDR3 is TGTGCCAGCAGCCGGGGGGGACTAGCGGACTACAATGAGCAGTTCTTC. Its protein is CASSRGGLADYNEQFF.

J is TRBJ1-5 and V is TRBV5-1; tentative D call: TRBD1 (5 bases). The CDR3 is 15 residues long. Trimming removed 0 bases from V and 4 bases from J, with 11 bases in between. Germline V gene data show CDR1 as SGHRS and CDR2 as YFSETQ. The CDR3 nucleotides are TGCGCCAGCAGCTTGGATGGGCAGGGTAATCAGCCCCAGCATTTT. Protein sequence: CASSLDGQGNQPQHF. The variable domain in full, with the rest retrieved from reference TRBV5-1 and TRBJ1-5, is KAGVTQTPRYLIKTRGQQVTLSCSPISGHRSVSWYQQTPGQGLQFLFEYFSETQRNKGNFPGRFSGRQFSNSRSEMNVSTLELGDSALYLCASSLDGQGNQPQHFGDGTRLSIL.

CDR3 residues: CASSYGGRYNEQFF. Written as DNA, the CDR3 is TGTGCCAGCAGTTACGGGGGTCGGTACAATGAGCAGTTCTTC. This chain connects TRBV6-5 to TRBJ2-1; D may correspond to TRBD1 or TRBD2 (5 bases each). Trimming removed 2 bases at V and 4 bases at J, with 9 bases between. Germline V gene lookup returns CDR1 MNHEY and CDR2 SVGAGI. This CDR3 contains 14 residues.

This clone was picked up one time. The gene calls are TRBV12-1 and TRBJ2-2; no DNA check was done on the table's D call, TRBD2. TRBV12-1 is described as a pseudogene. The CDR3 is 15 amino acids. The CDR3 DNA reads TGTGCCAGCAGCGTTAGCGGGGTTAACACCGGGGAGCTGTTTTTT. Its protein is CASSVSGVNTGELFF.

This clone was detected a few times. CDR3 in DNA: TGTGCCAGCAGTTACTCGACAGGACCAAACTATGGCTACACCTTC. Protein product: CASSYSTGPNYGYTF. V is TRBV6-6 and J is TRBJ1-2; a possible D gene is TRBD1 (6 bases). The CDR3 spans 15 residues. CDR1 is MNHNY and CDR2 is SVGAGI in the germline V gene (reference sequence). With 0 bases removed from V and 2 bases from J, the gap between germline ends came to 10 bases.

This clone was observed a few times. The chain couples TRBV7-8 to TRBJ1-5; D perhaps matches TRBD1 (5 bases). The germline V gene has CDR1 SGHVS and CDR2 FQNEAQ. Trimming left V 2 bases short and J 2 bases short, with 13 bases between. The CDR3 covers 16 residues. The DNA of the CDR3 is TGTGCCAGCAGCTTAATCGGGACCTCGGGCAATCAGCCCCAGCATTTT. It translates to CASSLIGTSGNQPQHF.

This chain connects TRBV4-2 to TRBJ2-2; D is undetermined. Trimming stripped 5 bases from V and 8 bases from J, with 15 bases between. The CDR3 contains 14 residues. CDR1 and CDR2 (germline): LGHNA, YNFKEQ. The CDR3 DNA sequence: TGTGCCAGCAGCGATACAAGTATGGTAGGGGAGCTGTTTTTT. This translates into CASSDTSMVGELFF.

The chain couples TRBV7-2 to TRBJ1-6; 8 positions match TRBD1. Per the germline V gene, CDR1 is SGHTA and CDR2 is FQGNSA. J was trimmed by 7 bases and V by 5 bases; bases with no gene match: 7. The CDR3 has 15 residues. CDR3 bases: TGTGCCAGCAGCACCCGGACAGGGCGGAATTCACCCCTCCACTTT. It is translated as CASSTRTGRNSPLHF.

In DNA form, the CDR3 reads TGCAGTGCTAGTTTGGCATATGGAGGGTCCAAAGTCCGCAATCAGCCCCAGCATTTT. The encoded protein is CSASLAYGGSKVRNQPQHF. The chain carries TRBV20-1 and TRBJ1-5; D uncertain. Germline V gene sequence: CDR1 DFQATT, CDR2 SNEGSKA (reference sequence). Trimming took off 3 bases at V and 2 bases at J, with 26 bases between the two ends. CDR3 length equals 19 residues.

This chain uses TRBV9 with TRBJ1-3, with D possibly being TRBD1 (5 bases). Germline V gene sequence: CDR1 SGDLS, CDR2 YYNGEE. Trimming stripped 0 bases from V and 0 bases from J, with 7 bases between. The CDR3 runs to 15 residues. CDR3 coding DNA: TGTGCCAGCAGCGTAGGGGGGGTCTCTGGAAACACCATATATTTT. This gives the protein CASSVGGVSGNTIYF.

This clone was detected once. This chain connects TRBV30 to TRBJ2-3, with D unresolved. CDR1 GTSNPN and CDR2 SVGIG come from the germline V gene (reference sequence). CDR3 size: 13 residues. V lost 2 bases to trimming and J lost 1 base, with 7 bases between them. The CDR3 reads CAWSLQGTDTQYF. CDR3 DNA sequence: TGTGCCTGGAGTCTTCAGGGCACAGATACGCAGTATTTT.